A single sample is the source of the 9 T cell receptor beta chains below, sequenced in a study of blood T cell repertoires in COVID-19. Sequencing was performed with immunoSEQ multiplex PCR; in TCRdb, only in-frame clones are kept and a portion is missing. The table has about 400,000 clones, 85% to 90% seen once. Sequencing was done on a sample of peripheral blood. Receptors originate from a human donor in a cohort sampled during active COVID-19.

V is TRBV15 and J is TRBJ2-5; D not resolved. CDR3 length: 14 amino acids. CDR1 and CDR2 from the germline V gene are LNHNV and YYDKDF (reference sequence). V was cut by 1 base and J by 5 bases, with 11 bases left in between. Here the CDR3 DNA reads TGTGCCACCAGCAGAGGAGGATCCCGGGAGACCCAGTACTTC. Its protein is CATSRGGSRETQYF. The variable domain in full, completed from reference TRBV15 and TRBJ2-5, reads DAMVIQNPRYQVTQFGKPVTLSCSQTLNHNVMYWYQQKSSQAPKLLFHYYDKDFNNEADTPDNFQSRRPNTSFCFLDIRSPGLGDTAMYLCATSRGGSRETQYFGPGTRLLVL.

The CDR3 spells CASSKRTSVTTDTQYF. The CDR3 DNA is TGTGCCAGCAGCAAAAGGACTAGCGTGACCACAGATACGCAGTATTTT. J is TRBJ2-3 and V is TRBV7-8; 9 bases line up with TRBD2. The V gene's germline CDR1 is SGHVS and CDR2 FQNEAQ. The CDR3 runs to 16 residues. Losses at the gene ends were 5 bases for V and 2 bases for J; bases not matched to a gene: 8.

The chain carries TRBV19 and TRBJ1-1, with D hard to call. V was cut by 4 bases and J by 0 bases, with 6 bases left in between. The CDR3 length is 13 residues. Germline lookup yields CDR1 LNHDA and CDR2 SQIVND (reference sequence). CDR3 coding DNA: TGTGCCAGTAGTACCCGGTTGAACACTGAAGCTTTCTTT. Translated, it gives CASSTRLNTEAFF.

With regard to this clone: Other DNA variants within this sample encode the same CDR3. The chain employs TRBV5-1 and TRBJ2-3; perhaps TRBD2 as D (5 bases). This CDR3 spans 15 amino acids. Germline V gene lookup returns CDR1 SGHRS and CDR2 YFSETQ. V was trimmed by 4 bases and J by 2 bases, leaving 14 bases between them. CDR3 nucleotide sequence: TGCGCCAGCAGCCTGGAGGCCGGGGACACAGATACGCAGTATTTT. Protein sequence: CASSLEAGDTDTQYF.

The rearrangement joins TRBV19 to TRBJ2-7, with 12 bases matching TRBD2. CDR3 length: 15 amino acids. The J segment lost 6 bases and the V segment lost 7 bases, leaving 10 bases of the junction unmatched. Germline lookup yields CDR1 LNHDA and CDR2 SQIVND (reference sequence). The CDR3: CASNPTSGSWTEQYF. The CDR3 DNA is TGTGCCAGTAATCCGACTAGCGGGAGTTGGACCGAGCAGTACTTC.

This clone occurred a few times. The chain has TRBV30 and TRBJ1-6; 8 bases are shared with TRBD1. Trimming at V came to 1 base and at J to 4 bases, leaving 3 bases not matched to a gene. Germline V gene sequence: CDR1 GTSNPN, CDR2 SVGIG (reference sequence). The CDR3 sequence is 15 residues long. The CDR3 coding sequence is TGTGCCTGGAGTGCCAGACAGGGGTATAATTCACCCCTCCACTTT. Amino acids: CAWSARQGYNSPLHF.

The V and J genes are TRBV7-9 and TRBJ2-7; possible D gene TRBD2, 5 bases. V shed 0 bases and J shed 3 bases, with 12 bases lying between them. CDR3 length: 15 residues. The germline gives CDR1 SEHNR, CDR2 FQNEAQ (reference sequence). CDR3 amino acids: CASSLAISGFYEQYF. CDR3 DNA: TGTGCCAGCAGCTTAGCAATATCGGGATTCTACGAGCAGTACTTC.

The rearrangement joins TRBV11-2 to TRBJ2-1, with D tentatively TRBD1 (5 bases). CDR1 SGHAT and CDR2 FQNNGV come from the germline V gene. This CDR3 comprises 14 residues. Trimming stripped 0 bases from V and 7 bases from J, with 10 bases between. The CDR3 DNA follows: TGTGCCAGCAGCTTAGACAGGGCACTGAATGAGCAGTTCTTC. Translated: CASSLDRALNEQFF. Drawing the rest from reference TRBV11-2 and TRBJ2-1, the complete variable domain is EAGVAQSPRYKIIEKRQSVAFWCNPISGHATLYWYQQILGQGPKLLIQFQNNGVVDDSQLPKDRFSAERLKGVDSTLKIQPAKLEDSAVYLCASSLDRALNEQFFGPGTRLTVL.

The chain recombines TRBV5-1 with TRBJ1-2, with D hard to call. From germline, CDR1 is SGHRS and CDR2 YFSETQ. The CDR3 has 13 residues. Trimming cost V 0 bases and J 1 base, with 4 bases left between them. The CDR3 sequence: CASSLADNYGYTF. As DNA, the CDR3 is TGCGCCAGCAGCTTGGCAGATAACTATGGCTACACCTTC.